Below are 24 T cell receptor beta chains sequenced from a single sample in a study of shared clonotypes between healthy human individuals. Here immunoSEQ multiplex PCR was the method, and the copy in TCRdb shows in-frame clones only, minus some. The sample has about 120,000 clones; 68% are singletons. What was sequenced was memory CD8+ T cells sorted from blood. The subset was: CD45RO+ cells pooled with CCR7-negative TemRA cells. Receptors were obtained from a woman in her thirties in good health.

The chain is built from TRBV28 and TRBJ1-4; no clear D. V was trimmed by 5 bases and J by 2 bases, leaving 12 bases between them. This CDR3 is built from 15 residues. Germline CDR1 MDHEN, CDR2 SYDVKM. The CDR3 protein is CASSIPRATNEKLFF. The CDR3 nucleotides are TGTGCCAGCAGTATTCCCCGGGCCACTAATGAAAAACTGTTTTTT. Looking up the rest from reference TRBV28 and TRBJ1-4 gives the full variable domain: DVKVTQSSRYLVKRTGEKVFLECVQDMDHENMFWYRQDPGLGLRLIYFSYDVKMKEKGDIPEGYSVSREKKERFSLILESASTNQTSMYLCASSIPRATNEKLFFGSGTQLSVL.

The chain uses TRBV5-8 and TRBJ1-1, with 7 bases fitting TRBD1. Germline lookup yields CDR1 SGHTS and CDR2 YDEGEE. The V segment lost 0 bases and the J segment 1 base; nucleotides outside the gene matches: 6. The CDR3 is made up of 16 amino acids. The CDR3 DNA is TGTGCCAGCAGCTTGGGGGTAGGGACAGAGAACACTGAAGCTTTCTTT. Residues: CASSLGVGTENTEAFF.

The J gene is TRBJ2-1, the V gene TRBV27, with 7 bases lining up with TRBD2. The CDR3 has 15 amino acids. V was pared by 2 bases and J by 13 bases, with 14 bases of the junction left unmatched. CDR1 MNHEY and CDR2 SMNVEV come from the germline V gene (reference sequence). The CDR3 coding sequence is TGTGCCAGCAGTTTAGGGGGACTATTAGGAAACCGTCAGTTCTTC. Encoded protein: CASSLGGLLGNRQFF.

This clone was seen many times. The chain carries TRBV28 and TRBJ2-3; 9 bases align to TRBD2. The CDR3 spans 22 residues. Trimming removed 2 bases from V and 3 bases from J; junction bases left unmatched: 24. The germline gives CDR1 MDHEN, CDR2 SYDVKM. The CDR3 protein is CASSLLASGAEGFFGRTDTQYF. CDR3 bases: TGTGCCAGCAGTTTACTCGCTAGCGGGGCCGAGGGGTTTTTTGGGAGGACAGATACGCAGTATTTT. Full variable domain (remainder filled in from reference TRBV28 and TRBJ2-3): DVKVTQSSRYLVKRTGEKVFLECVQDMDHENMFWYRQDPGLGLRLIYFSYDVKMKEKGDIPEGYSVSREKKERFSLILESASTNQTSMYLCASSLLASGAEGFFGRTDTQYFGPGTRLTVL.

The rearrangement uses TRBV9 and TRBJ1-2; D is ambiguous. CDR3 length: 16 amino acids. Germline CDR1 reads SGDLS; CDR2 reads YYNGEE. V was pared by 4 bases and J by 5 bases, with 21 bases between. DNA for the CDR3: TGTGCCAGCAGCCCCGGGGTGGGGTCGGCTACATATGGCTACACCTTC. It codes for CASSPGVGSATYGYTF. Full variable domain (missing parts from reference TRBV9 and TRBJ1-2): DSGVTQTPKHLITATGQRVTLRCSPRSGDLSVYWYQQSLDQGLQFLIQYYNGEERAKGNILERFSAQQFPDLHSELNLSSLELGDSALYFCASSPGVGSATYGYTFGSGTRLTVV.

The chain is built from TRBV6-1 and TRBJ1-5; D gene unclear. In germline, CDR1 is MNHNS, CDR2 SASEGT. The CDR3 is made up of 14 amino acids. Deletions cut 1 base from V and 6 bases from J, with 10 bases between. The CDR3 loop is CASSEGREPQPQHF. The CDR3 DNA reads TGTGCCAGCAGTGAAGGGAGGGAGCCTCAGCCCCAGCATTTT.

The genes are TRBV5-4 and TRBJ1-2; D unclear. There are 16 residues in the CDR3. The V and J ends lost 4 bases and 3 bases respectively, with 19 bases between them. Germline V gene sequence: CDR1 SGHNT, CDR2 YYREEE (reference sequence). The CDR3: CASSPETHPFDYGYTF. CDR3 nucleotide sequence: TGTGCCAGCAGCCCCGAGACCCACCCGTTTGACTATGGCTACACCTTC.

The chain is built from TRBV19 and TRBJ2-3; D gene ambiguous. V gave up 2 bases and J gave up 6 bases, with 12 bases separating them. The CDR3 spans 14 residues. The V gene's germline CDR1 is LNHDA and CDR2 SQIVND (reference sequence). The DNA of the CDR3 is TGTGCCAGTAGTATAACAACGGCCTTCGATACGCAGTATTTT. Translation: CASSITTAFDTQYF.

For the CDR3, the DNA is TGTGCCAGCAGTGAAGGGGACAGGGACTACAATGAGCAGTTCTTC. Translating it yields CASSEGDRDYNEQFF. V and J are TRBV25-1 and TRBJ2-1; 9 nucleotides align to TRBD1. CDR3 length: 15 residues. CDR1 MGHDK and CDR2 SYGVNS come from the germline V gene. The V segment lost 2 bases and the J segment 3 bases; nucleotides outside the gene matches: 2. Filled out from reference TRBV25-1 and TRBJ2-1, the complete variable domain reads EADIYQTPRYLVIGTGKKITLECSQTMGHDKMYWYQQDPGMELHLIHYSYGVNSTEKGDLSSESTVSRIRTEHFPLTLESARPSHTSQYLCASSEGDRDYNEQFFGPGTRLTVL.

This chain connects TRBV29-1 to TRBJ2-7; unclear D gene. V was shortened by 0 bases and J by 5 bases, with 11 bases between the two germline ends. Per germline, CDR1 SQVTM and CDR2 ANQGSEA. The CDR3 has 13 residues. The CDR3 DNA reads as TGCAGCGTTGAAGAGGGCCTGCTCCACGAGCAGTACTTC. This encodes CSVEEGLLHEQYF.

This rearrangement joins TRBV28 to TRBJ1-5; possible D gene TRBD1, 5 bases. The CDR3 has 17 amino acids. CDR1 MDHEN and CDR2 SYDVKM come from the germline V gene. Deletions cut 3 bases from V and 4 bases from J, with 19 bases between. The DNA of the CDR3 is TGTGCCAGCAGTTTTCCCGGTTCGGGGGTGTTAAATCAGCCCCAGCATTTT. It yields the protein CASSFPGSGVLNQPQHF.

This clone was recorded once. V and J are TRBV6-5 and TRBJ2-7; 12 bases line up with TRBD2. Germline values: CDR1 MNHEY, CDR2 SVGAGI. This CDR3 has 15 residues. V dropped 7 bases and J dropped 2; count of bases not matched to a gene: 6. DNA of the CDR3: TGTGCCAGCACCTCAAGGACTAGCGGGACCTACGAGCAGTACTTC. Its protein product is CASTSRTSGTYEQYF.

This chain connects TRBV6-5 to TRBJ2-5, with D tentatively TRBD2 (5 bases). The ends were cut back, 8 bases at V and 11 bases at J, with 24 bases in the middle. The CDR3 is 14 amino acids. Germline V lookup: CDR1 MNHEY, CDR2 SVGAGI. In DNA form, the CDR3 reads TGTGCCAGCGGGAGAGGGCCCTCTGGAAGGGAGCAGTACTTC. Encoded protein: CASGRGPSGREQYF.

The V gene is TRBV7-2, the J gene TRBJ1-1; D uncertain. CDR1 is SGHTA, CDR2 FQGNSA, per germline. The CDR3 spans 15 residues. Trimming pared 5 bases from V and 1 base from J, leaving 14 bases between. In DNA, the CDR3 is TGTGCCAGCAGCCGCCGGGTGGCGGGGAACACTGAAGCTTTCTTT. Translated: CASSRRVAGNTEAFF.

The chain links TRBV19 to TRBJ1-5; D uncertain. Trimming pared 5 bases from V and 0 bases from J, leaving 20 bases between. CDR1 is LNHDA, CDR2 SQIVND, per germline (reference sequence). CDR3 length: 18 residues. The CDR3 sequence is CASSPHSNAGYSNQPQHF. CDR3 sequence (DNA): TGTGCCAGTAGTCCGCACAGCAACGCGGGTTATAGCAATCAGCCCCAGCATTTT. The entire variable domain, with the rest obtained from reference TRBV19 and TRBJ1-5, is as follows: DGGITQSPKYLFRKEGQNVTLSCEQNLNHDAMYWYRQDPGQGLRLIYYSQIVNDFQKGDIAEGYSVSREKKESFPLTVTSAQKNPTAFYLCASSPHSNAGYSNQPQHFGDGTRLSIL.

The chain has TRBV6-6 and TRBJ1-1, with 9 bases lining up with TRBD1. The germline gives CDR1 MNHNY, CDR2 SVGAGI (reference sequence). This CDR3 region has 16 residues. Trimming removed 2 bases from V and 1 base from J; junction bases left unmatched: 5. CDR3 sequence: CASSYPPGQGNTEAFF. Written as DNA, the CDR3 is TGTGCCAGCAGTTACCCACCGGGACAGGGGAACACTGAAGCTTTCTTT.

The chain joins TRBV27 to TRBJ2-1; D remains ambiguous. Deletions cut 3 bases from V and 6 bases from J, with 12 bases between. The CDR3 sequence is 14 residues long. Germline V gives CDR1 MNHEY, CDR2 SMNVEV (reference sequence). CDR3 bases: TGTGCCAGCAGTTTGACTTGGCCGCTCAATGAGCAGTTCTTC. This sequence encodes CASSLTWPLNEQFF.

CDR3 coding DNA: TGTGCCAGCACCCTAAGCGGGGCGAGCACTGAAGCTTTCTTT. Its translation: CASTLSGASTEAFF. This rearrangement joins TRBV27 to TRBJ1-1, with a weak D call TRBD1 (5 bases). The V gene's germline CDR1 is MNHEY and CDR2 SMNVEV (reference sequence). This CDR3 has 14 amino acids. With 7 bases removed from V and 4 bases from J, the gap between germline ends came to 16 bases.

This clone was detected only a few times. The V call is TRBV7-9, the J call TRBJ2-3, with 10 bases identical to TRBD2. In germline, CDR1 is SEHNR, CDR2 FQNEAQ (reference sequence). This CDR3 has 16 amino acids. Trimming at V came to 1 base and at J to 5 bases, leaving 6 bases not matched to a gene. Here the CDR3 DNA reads TGTGCCAGCAGCTTAGGCCTAGCGGGAGATGGAGATACGCAGTATTTT. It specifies CASSLGLAGDGDTQYF.

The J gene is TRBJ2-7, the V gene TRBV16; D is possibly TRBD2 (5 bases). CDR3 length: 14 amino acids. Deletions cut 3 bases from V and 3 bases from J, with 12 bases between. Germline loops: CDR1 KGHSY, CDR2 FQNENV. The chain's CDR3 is CASSHRTGLYEQYF. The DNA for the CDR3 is TGTGCCAGCAGCCATCGGACTGGTCTCTACGAGCAGTACTTC. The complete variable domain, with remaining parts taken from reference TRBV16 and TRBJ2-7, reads GEEVAQTPKHLVRGEGQKAKLYCAPIKGHSYVFWYQQVLKNEFKFLISFQNENVFDETGMPKERFSAKCLPNSPCSLEIQATKLEDSAVYFCASSHRTGLYEQYFGPGTRLTVT.

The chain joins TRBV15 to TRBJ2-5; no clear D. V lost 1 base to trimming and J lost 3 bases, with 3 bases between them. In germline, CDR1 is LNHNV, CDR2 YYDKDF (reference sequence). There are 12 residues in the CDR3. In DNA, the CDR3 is TGTGCCACCAGCAGAGCGAAAGAGACCCAGTACTTC. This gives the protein CATSRAKETQYF.

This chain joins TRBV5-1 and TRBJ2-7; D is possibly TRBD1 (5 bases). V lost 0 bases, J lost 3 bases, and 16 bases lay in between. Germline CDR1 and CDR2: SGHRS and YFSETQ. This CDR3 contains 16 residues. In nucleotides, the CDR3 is TGCGCCAGCAGCTTGGGGCAGGGCTTTGAAGACTACGAGCAGTACTTC. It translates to CASSLGQGFEDYEQYF. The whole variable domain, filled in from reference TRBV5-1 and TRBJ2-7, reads KAGVTQTPRYLIKTRGQQVTLSCSPISGHRSVSWYQQTPGQGLQFLFEYFSETQRNKGNFPGRFSGRQFSNSRSEMNVSTLELGDSALYLCASSLGQGFEDYEQYFGPGTRLTVT.

The CDR3 reads CASSLGLRGIETQYF. The DNA for the CDR3 is TGTGCCAGCAGCTTGGGCCTTAGGGGTATTGAGACCCAGTACTTC. The chain carries TRBV11-3 and TRBJ2-5; D perhaps matches TRBD1 (5 bases). The CDR3 consists of 15 residues. Per germline, CDR1 SGHNT and CDR2 YENEEA. Trimming removed 3 bases from V and 5 bases from J, with 16 bases in between.

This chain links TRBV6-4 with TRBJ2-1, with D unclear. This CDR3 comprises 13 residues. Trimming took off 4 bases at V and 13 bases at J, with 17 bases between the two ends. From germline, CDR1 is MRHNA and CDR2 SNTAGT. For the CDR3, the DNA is TGTGCCAGCAGTGCCGGGCCACAAAACCCCCAGTTCTTC. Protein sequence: CASSAGPQNPQFF.